This TCR beta chain comes out of a study of monozygotic twins with inflammatory bowel disease. Points from the study as a whole: Different T cell subtypes could not be distinguished. Support was lacking for any single strong IBD-associated signal or clonotype.

Turning to this clonotype: Its specificity is not known.

Template switching was used to attach UMIs, which incorporated a 6-nucleotide sample barcode. Both TCRalpha and TCRbeta cDNA were subjected to two nested PCRs lasting roughly 15 and 9 cycles. TCRdb reanalyzed the 5' RACE reads and collapses them to one entry per CDR3 protein, without DNA. Its table records more than 300,000 distinct CDR3 sequences. The source material was blood. This sequence originates from a human donor with ulcerative colitis or Crohn's disease, or a healthy co-twin of an affected twin (not recorded which).

The CDR3 sequence is CASSLGLGGGVADTQYF. This chain connects TRBV7-3 to TRBJ2-3; TCRdb's D call of TRBD2 is untestable without DNA. From germline, CDR1 is SGHTA and CDR2 FQGTGA. The length of the CDR3 is 17 residues.